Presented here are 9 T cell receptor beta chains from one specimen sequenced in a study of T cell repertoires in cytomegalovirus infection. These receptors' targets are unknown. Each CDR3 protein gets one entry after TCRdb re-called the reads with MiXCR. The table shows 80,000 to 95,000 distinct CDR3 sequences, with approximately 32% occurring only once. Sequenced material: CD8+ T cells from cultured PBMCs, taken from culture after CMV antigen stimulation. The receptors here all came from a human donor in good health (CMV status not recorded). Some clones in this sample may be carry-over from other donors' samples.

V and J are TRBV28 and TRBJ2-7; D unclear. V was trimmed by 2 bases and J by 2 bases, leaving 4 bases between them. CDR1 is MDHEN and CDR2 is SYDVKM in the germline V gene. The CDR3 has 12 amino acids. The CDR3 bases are TGTGCCAGCAGTTTAAGTGCCTACGAGCAGTACTTC. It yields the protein CASSLSAYEQYF.

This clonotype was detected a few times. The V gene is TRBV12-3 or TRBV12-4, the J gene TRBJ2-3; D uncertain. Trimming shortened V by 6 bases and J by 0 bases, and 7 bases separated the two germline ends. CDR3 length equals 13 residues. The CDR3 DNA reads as TGTGCCAGCAGCCCTATTAGCACAGATACGCAGTATTTT. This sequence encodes CASSPISTDTQYF.

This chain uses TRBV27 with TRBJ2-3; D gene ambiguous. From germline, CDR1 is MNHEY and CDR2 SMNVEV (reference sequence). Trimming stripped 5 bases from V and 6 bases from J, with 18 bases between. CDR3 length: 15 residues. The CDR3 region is CASSLSDPLLDTQYF. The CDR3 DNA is TGTGCCAGCAGTCTCAGCGATCCTCTCCTGGATACGCAGTATTTT.

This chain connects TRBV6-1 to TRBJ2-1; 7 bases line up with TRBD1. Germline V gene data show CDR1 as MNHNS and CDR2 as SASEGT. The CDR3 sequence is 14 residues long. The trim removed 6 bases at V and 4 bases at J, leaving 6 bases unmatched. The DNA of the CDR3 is TGTGCCAGCAGCCAGGACAGGAGTTACAATGAGCAGTTCTTC. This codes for CASSQDRSYNEQFF.

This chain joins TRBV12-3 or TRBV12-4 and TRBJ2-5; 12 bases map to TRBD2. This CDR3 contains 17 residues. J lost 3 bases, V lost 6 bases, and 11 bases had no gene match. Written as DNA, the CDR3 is TGTGCCAGCAGCCCTGGACTAGCGGGGCCCCGGGAAGAGACCCAGTACTTC. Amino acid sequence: CASSPGLAGPREETQYF.

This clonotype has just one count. CDR3 coding DNA: TGTGCCAGCAGCTTAGAAAGGGTGGAAGACCTCTACGGCTACACCTTC. Translating it yields CASSLERVEDLYGYTF. V is TRBV7-9 and J is TRBJ1-2, with unresolved D. The ends were cut back, 1 base at V and 8 bases at J, with 20 bases in the middle. The CDR3 runs 16 residues. The germline V gene encodes CDR1 SEHNR and CDR2 FQNEAQ (reference sequence).

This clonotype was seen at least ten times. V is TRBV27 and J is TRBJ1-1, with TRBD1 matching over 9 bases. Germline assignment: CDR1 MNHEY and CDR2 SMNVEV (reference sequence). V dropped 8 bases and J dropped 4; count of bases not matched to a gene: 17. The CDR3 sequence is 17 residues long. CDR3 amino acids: CASLPYTGGQEGTEAFF. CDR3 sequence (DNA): TGTGCCAGCCTCCCCTACACAGGGGGCCAAGAAGGCACTGAAGCTTTCTTT.

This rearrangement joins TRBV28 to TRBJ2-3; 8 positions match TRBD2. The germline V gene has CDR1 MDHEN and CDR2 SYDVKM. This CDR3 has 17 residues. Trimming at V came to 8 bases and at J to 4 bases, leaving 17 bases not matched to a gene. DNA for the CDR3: TGTGCCAGCGCCCCACGGGATCTAGCGGGTAGCCCAGATACGCAGTATTTT. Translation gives CASAPRDLAGSPDTQYF. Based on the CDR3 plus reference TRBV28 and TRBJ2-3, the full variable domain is DVKVTQSSRYLVKRTGEKVFLECVQDMDHENMFWYRQDPGLGLRLIYFSYDVKMKEKGDIPEGYSVSREKKERFSLILESASTNQTSMYLCASAPRDLAGSPDTQYFGPGTRLTVL.

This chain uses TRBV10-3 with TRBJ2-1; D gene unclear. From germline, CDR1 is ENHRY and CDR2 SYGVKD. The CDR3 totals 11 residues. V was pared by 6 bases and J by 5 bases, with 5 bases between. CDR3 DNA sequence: TGTGCCATCAGCGAGCACAATGAGCAGTTCTTC. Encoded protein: CAISEHNEQFF.